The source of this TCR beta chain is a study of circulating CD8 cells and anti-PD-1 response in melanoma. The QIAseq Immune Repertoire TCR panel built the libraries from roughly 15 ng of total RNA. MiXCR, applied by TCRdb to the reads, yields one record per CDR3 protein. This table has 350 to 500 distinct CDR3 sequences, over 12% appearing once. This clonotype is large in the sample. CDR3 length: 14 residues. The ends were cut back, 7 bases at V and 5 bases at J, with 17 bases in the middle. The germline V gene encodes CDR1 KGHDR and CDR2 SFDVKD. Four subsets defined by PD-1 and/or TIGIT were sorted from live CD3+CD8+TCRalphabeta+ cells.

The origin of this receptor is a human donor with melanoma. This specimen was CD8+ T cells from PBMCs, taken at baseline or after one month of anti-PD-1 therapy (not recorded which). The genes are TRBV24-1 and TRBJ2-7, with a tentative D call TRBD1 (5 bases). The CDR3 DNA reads TGTGCCACCAGCAGTTATAAGGACAACGACGAGCAGTACTTC. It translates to CATSSYKDNDEQYF.